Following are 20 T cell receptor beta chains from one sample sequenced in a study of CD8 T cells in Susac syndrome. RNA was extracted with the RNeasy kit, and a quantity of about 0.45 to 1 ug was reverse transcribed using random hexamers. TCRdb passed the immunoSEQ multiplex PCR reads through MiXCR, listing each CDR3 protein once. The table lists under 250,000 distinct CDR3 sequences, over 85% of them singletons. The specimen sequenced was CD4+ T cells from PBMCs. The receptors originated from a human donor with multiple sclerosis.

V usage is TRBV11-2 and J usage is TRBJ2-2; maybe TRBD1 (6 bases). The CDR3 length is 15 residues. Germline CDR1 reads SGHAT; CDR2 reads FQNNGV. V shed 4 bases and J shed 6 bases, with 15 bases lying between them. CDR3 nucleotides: TGTGCCAGCAGCTCGTGGACAGCCCGGGCCGGGGAGCTGTTTTTT. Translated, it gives CASSSWTARAGELFF.

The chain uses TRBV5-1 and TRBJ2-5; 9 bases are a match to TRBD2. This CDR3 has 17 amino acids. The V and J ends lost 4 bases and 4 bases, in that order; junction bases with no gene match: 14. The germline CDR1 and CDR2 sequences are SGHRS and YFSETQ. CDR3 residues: CASSITLASGVPETQYF. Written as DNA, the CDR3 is TGCGCCAGCAGCATTACTCTGGCTAGCGGGGTCCCAGAGACCCAGTACTTC.

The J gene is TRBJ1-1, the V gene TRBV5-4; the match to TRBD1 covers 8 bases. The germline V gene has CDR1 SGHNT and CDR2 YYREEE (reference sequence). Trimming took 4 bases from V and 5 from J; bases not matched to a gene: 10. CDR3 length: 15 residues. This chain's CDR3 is CASSLPTGGGTEAFF. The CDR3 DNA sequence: TGTGCCAGCAGCCTCCCAACAGGGGGGGGTACTGAAGCTTTCTTT.

DNA for the CDR3: TGTGCCAGCAGTCGGGGCGGGCAGTCGAACACTGAAGCTTTCTTT. This codes for CASSRGGQSNTEAFF. This chain uses TRBV6-5 with TRBJ1-1; possibly TRBD1 for D (5 bases). Germline CDR1 is MNHEY and CDR2 is SVGAGI. Deletions cut 5 bases from V and 1 base from J, with 14 bases between. The CDR3 length is 15 residues.

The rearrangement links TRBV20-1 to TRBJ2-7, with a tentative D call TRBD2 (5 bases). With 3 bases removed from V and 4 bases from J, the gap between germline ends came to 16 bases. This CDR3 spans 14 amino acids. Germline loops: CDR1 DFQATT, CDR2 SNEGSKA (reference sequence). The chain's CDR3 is CSARGVGRDYEQYF. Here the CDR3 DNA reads TGCAGTGCTAGGGGAGTGGGGAGAGATTACGAGCAGTACTTC.

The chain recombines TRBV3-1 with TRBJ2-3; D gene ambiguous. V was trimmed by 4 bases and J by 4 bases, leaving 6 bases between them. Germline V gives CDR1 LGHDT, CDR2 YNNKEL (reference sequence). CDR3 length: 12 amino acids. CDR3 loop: CASSRRPDTQYF. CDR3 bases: TGTGCCAGCAGCCGTCGGCCAGATACGCAGTATTTT.

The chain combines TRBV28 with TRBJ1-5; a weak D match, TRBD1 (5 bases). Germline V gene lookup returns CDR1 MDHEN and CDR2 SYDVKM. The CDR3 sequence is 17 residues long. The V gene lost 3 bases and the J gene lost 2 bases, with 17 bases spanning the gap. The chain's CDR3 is CASSFPPLGAGNQPQHF. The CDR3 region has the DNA TGTGCCAGCAGTTTCCCTCCTCTCGGGGCTGGCAATCAGCCCCAGCATTTT.

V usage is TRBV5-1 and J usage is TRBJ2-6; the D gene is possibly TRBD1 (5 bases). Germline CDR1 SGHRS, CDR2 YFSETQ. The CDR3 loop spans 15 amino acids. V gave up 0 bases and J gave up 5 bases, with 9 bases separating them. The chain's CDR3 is CASSLEAGRANVLTF. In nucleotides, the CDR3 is TGCGCCAGCAGCTTGGAGGCAGGGAGGGCCAACGTCCTGACTTTC.

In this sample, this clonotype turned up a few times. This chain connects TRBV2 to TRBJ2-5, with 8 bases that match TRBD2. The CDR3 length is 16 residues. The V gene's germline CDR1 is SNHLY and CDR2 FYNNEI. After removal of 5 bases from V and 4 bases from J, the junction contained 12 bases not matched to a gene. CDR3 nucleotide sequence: TGTGCCAGCAGTACCAACCTCCTGAGCGGGGGAGAGACCCAGTACTTC. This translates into CASSTNLLSGGETQYF.

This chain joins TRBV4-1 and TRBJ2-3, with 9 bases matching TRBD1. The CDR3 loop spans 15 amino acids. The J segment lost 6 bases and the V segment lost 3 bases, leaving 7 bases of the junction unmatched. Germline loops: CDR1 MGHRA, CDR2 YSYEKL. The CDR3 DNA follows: TGCGCCAGCAGCCAGGGGGACAGGGATGCGGATACGCAGTATTTT. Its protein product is CASSQGDRDADTQYF.

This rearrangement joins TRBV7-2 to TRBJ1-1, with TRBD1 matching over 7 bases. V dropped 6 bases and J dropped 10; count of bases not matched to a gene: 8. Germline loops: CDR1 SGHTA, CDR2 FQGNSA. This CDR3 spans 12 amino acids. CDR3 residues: CASSQGGVGAFF. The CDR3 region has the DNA TGTGCCAGCAGTCAGGGGGGAGTCGGAGCTTTCTTT.

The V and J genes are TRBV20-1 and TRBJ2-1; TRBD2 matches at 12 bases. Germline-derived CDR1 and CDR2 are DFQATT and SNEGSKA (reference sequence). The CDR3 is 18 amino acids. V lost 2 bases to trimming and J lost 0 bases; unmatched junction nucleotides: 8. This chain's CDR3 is CSARRGLAGWSSYNEQFF. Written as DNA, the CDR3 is TGCAGTGCTAGAAGAGGACTAGCGGGATGGAGCTCCTACAATGAGCAGTTCTTC.

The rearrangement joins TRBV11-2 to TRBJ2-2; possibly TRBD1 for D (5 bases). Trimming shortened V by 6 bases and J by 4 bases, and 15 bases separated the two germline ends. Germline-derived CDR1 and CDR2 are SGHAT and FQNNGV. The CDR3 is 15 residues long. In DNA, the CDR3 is TGTGCCAGCAGGAAGGGGCAGACTGGCACCGGGGAGCTGTTTTTT. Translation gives CASRKGQTGTGELFF.

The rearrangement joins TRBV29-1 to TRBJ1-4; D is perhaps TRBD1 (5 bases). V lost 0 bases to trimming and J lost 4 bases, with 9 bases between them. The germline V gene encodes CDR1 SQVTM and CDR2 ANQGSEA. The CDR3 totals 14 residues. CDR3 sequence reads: CSVEDRGDNEKLFF. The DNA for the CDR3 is TGCAGCGTTGAAGATCGAGGGGATAATGAAAAACTGTTTTTT.

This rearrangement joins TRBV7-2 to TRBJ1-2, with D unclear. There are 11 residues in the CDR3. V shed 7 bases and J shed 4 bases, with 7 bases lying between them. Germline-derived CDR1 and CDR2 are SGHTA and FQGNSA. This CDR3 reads CASTSSYGYTF. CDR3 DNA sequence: TGTGCCAGCACCTCTTCCTATGGCTACACCTTC.

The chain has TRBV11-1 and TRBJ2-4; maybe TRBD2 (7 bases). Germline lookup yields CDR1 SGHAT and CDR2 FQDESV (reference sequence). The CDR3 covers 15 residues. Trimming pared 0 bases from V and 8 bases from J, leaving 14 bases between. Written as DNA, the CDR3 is TGTGCCAGCAGCTTAGCGGTGGGGGGGGCGGACATTCAGTACTTC. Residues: CASSLAVGGADIQYF.

The CDR3 DNA reads TGTGCCAGCAGCTTAGGTTGGGACTCCGCATACAATGAGCAGTTCTTC. It codes for CASSLGWDSAYNEQFF. J is TRBJ2-1 and V is TRBV7-2; D may be TRBD2 (6 bases). CDR1 and CDR2 from the germline V gene are SGHTA and FQGNSA. CDR3 length equals 16 residues. The V end was cut by 1 base, the J end by 4 bases, with 14 bases between. Combining the CDR3 with reference TRBV7-2 and TRBJ2-1 gives the whole variable domain GAGVSQSPSNKVTEKGKDVELRCDPISGHTALYWYRQSLGQGLEFLIYFQGNSAPDKSGLPSDRFSAERTGGSVSTLTIQRTQQEDSAVYLCASSLGWDSAYNEQFFGPGTRLTVL.

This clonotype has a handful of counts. The CDR3 region has the DNA TGTGCCAGCAGTTACTCGAGTCTCGGGTCCTACGAGCAGTACTTC. Translation gives CASSYSSLGSYEQYF. The rearrangement links TRBV6-2 or TRBV6-3 to TRBJ2-7; D unclear. The CDR3 covers 15 residues. The germline gives CDR1 MNHEY, CDR2 SVGEGT. V was cut by 0 bases and J by 1 base, with 10 bases left in between.

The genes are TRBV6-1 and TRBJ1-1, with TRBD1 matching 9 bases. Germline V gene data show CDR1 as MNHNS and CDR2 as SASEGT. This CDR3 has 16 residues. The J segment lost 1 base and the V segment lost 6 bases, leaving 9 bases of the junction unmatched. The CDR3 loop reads CASSRRTGATNTEAFF. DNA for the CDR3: TGTGCCAGCAGCCGACGGACAGGGGCTACGAACACTGAAGCTTTCTTT.

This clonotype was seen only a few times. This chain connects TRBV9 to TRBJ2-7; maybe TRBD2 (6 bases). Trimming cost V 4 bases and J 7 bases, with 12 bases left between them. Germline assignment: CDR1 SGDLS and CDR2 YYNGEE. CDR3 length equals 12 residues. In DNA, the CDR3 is TGTGCCAGCAGCCCCCACCGGGGGGAGCAGTACTTC. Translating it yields CASSPHRGEQYF.